This T cell receptor beta chain emerged from a study of early T cells in non-severe SARS-CoV-2 infection. Overall study: The study sequenced bulk RNA from unsorted whole blood, with chains unpaired. General study points: Matching against VDJdb likely underestimated virus-specific expansions, favoring anti-spike CD8.

Turning to this clonotype: Its antigen is as yet unknown. The junction and the germline gene differ at one end; a read error may be behind it.

CDR1 and CDR2 from the germline V gene are LGHNA and YSLEER. The CDR3 covers 14 residues. Researchers tagged individual cDNA molecules with unique molecular identifiers. MiXCR, run by TCRdb on the 5' RACE reads, gives a single entry per CDR3 protein. The sample gives tens of thousands of distinct CDR3 sequences, about 15% of which show up once; around 5.8% is in the top ten. The rearrangement uses TRBV4-3 and TRBJ2-7, with D perhaps TRBD1 or TRBD2 (5 bases each). Sequencing was performed on whole blood. The receptor comes from an adult who was a healthcare worker with PCR-confirmed SARS-CoV-2 infection or an uninfected control (not recorded which). CDR3 protein: CASIQEKFGATQYF. The CDR3 nucleotides read TGCGCCAGCATCCAAGAAAAGTTCGGGGCCACGCAGTACTTC.